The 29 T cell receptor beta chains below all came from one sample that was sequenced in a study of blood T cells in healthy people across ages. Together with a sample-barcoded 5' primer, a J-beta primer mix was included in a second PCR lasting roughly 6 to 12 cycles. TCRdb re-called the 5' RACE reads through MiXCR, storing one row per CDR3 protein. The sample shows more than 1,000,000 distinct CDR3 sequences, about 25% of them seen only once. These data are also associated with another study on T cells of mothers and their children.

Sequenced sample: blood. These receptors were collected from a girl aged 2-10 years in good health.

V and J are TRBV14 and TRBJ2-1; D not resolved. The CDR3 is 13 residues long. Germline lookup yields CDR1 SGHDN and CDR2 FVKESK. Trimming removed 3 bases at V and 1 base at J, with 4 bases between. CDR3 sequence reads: CASSHLSYNEQFF. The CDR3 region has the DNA TGTGCCAGCAGCCACCTTTCCTACAATGAGCAGTTCTTC.

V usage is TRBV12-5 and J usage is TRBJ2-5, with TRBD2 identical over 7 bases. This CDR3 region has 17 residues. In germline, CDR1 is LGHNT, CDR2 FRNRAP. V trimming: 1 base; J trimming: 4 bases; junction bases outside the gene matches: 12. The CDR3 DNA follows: TGTGCTAGTGGTTTGGGACTACCGCCGGGGGAGGGAGAGACCCAGTACTTC. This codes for CASGLGLPPGEGETQYF.

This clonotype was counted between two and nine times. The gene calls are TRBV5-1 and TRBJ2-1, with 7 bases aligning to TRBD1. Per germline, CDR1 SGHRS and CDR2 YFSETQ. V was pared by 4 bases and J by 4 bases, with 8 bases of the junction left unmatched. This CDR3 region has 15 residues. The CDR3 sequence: CASSEGQRLYNEQFF. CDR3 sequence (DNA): TGCGCCAGCAGCGAGGGACAGCGACTTTACAATGAGCAGTTCTTC. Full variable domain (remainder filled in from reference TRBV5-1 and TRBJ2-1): KAGVTQTPRYLIKTRGQQVTLSCSPISGHRSVSWYQQTPGQGLQFLFEYFSETQRNKGNFPGRFSGRQFSNSRSEMNVSTLELGDSALYLCASSEGQRLYNEQFFGPGTRLTVL.

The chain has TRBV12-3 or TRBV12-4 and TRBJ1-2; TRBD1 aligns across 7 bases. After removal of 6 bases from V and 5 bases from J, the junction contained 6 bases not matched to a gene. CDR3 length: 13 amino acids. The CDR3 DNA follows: TGTGCCAGCAGCTCAGGGGGTACTTATGGCTACACCTTC. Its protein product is CASSSGGTYGYTF.

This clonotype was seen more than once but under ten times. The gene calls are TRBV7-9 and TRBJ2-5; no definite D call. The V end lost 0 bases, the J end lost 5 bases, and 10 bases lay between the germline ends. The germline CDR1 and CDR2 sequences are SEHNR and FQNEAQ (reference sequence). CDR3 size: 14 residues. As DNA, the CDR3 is TGTGCCAGCAGCTTAGCGGGAAGTGGTGAGACCCAGTACTTC. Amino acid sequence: CASSLAGSGETQYF.

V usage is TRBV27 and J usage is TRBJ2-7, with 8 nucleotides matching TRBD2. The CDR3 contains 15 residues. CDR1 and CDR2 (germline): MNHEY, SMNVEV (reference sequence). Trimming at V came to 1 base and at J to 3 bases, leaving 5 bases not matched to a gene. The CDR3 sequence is CASSLWGSGNYEQYF. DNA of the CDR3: TGTGCCAGCAGTTTATGGGGTAGCGGGAACTACGAGCAGTACTTC.

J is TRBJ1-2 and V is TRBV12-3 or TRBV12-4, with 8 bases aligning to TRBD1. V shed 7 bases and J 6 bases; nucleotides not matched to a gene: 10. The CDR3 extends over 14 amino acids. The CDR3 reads CASIKVEDRDGYTF. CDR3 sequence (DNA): TGTGCCAGCATAAAGGTTGAGGACAGGGATGGCTACACCTTC.

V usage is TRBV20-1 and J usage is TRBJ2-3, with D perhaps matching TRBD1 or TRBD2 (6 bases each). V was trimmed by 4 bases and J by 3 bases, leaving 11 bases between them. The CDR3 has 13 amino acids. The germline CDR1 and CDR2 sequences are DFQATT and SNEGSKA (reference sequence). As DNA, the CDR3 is TGCAGTGCTAACCCGGGGGCTACAGATACGCAGTATTTT. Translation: CSANPGATDTQYF.

The CDR3 protein is CATSDFFPGELFF. The DNA of the CDR3 is TGTGCCACCAGTGATTTCTTCCCCGGGGAGCTGTTTTTT. The V and J genes are TRBV24-1 and TRBJ2-2, with D uncertain. This CDR3 is 13 amino acids long. CDR1 and CDR2 (germline): KGHDR, SFDVKD. The germline V and J ends were trimmed by 1 base and 6 bases, with 5 bases remaining between them.

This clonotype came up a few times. The CDR3, as DNA: TGCAGCGTTGACTTTCTGAACACTGAAGCTTTCTTT. Translated: CSVDFLNTEAFF. V gene TRBV29-1 combines with J gene TRBJ1-1; D is ambiguous. This CDR3 has 12 residues. Germline-derived CDR1 and CDR2 are SQVTM and ANQGSEA. Trimming removed 3 bases from V and 0 bases from J, with 5 bases in between.

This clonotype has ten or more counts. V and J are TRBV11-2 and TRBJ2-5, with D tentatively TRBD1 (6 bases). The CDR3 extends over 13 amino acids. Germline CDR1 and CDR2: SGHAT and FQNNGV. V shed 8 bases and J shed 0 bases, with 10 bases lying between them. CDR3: CASSPGDQETQYF. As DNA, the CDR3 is TGTGCCAGCTCACCAGGGGACCAAGAGACCCAGTACTTC.

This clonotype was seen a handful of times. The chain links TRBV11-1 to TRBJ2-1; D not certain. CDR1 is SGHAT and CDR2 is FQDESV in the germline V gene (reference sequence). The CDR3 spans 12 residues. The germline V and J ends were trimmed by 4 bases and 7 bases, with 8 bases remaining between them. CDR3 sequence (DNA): TGTGCCAGCAGCTCGGCTAGAAATGAGCAGTTCTTC. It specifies CASSSARNEQFF.

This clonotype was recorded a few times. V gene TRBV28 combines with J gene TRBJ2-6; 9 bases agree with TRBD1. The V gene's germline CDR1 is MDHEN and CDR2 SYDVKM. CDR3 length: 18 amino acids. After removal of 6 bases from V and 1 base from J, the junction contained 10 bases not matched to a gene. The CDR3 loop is CASSPGQGWVSGANVLTF. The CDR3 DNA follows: TGTGCCAGCAGCCCAGGACAGGGGTGGGTTTCTGGGGCCAACGTCCTGACTTTC. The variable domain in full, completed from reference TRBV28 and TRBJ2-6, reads DVKVTQSSRYLVKRTGEKVFLECVQDMDHENMFWYRQDPGLGLRLIYFSYDVKMKEKGDIPEGYSVSREKKERFSLILESASTNQTSMYLCASSPGQGWVSGANVLTFGAGSRLTVL.

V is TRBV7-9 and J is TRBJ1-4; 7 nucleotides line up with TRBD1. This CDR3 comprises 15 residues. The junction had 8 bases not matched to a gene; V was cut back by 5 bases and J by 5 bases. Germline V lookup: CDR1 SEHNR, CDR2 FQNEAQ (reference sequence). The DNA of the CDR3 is TGTGCCAGCAGCCGAGGTCGGACAGGAAATGAAAAACTGTTTTTT. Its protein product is CASSRGRTGNEKLFF.

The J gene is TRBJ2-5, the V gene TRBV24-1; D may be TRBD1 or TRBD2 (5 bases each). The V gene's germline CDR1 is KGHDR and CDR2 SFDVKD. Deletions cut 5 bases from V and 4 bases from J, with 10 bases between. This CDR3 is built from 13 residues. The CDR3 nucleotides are TGTGCCACCAGTGGGGACGGATCAGAGACCCAGTACTTC. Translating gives CATSGDGSETQYF.

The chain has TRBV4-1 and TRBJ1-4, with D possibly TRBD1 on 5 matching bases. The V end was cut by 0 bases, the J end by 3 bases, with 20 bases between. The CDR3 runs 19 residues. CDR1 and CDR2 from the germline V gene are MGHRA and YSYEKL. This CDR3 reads CASSQDTKTWDWANEKLFF. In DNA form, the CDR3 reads TGCGCCAGCAGCCAAGATACCAAAACATGGGACTGGGCTAATGAAAAACTGTTTTTT.

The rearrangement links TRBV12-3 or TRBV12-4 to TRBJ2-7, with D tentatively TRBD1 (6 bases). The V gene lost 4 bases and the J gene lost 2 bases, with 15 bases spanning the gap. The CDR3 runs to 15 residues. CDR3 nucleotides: TGTGCCAGCAGTTCCTACCGGGACACAGCCTACGAGCAGTACTTC. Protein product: CASSSYRDTAYEQYF.

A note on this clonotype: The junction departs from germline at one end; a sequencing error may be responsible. CDR3 region: CATSRDSRGKGEKPFF. For the CDR3, the DNA is TGTGCCACCAGCAGAGATTCGAGGGGCAAGGGAGAAAAACCGTTTTTT. The rearrangement uses TRBV15 and TRBJ1-4; weak D call: TRBD1 (5 bases). Germline V gene sequence: CDR1 LNHNV, CDR2 YYDKDF (reference sequence). The CDR3 length is 16 residues. Together with reference TRBV15 and TRBJ1-4, the CDR3 gives the full variable domain: DAMVIQNPRYQVTQFGKPVTLSCSQTLNHNVMYWYQQKSSQAPKLLFHYYDKDFNNEADTPDNFQSRRPNTSFCFLDIRSPGLGDTAMYLCATSRDSRGKGEKPFFGSGTQLSVL.

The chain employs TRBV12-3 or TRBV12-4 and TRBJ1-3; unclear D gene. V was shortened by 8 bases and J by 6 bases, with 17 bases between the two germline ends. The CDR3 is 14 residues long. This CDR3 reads CASAGDYYENTIYF. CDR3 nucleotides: TGTGCCAGCGCCGGGGATTATTACGAAAACACCATATATTTT.

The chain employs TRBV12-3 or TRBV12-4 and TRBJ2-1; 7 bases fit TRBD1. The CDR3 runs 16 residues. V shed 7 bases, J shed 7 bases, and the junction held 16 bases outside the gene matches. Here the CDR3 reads CASNKGGGTESNEQFF. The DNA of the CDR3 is TGTGCCAGCAATAAAGGAGGTGGGACAGAGAGTAATGAGCAGTTCTTC.

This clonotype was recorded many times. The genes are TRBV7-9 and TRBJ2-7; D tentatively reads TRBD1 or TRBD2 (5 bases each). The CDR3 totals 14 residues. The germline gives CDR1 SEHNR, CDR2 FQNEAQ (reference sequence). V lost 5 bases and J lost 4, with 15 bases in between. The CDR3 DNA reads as TGTGCCAGCAGCCCCCCTGGGACCGTTTACGAGCAGTACTTC. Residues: CASSPPGTVYEQYF.

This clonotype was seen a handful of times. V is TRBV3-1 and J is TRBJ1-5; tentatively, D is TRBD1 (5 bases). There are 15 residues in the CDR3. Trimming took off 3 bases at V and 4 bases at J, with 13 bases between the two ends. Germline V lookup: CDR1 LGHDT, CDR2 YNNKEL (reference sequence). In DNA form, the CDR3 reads TGTGCCAGCAGCCAGGGGGGAGCCGCAAATCAGCCCCAGCATTTT. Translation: CASSQGGAANQPQHF. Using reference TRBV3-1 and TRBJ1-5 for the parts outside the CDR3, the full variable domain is DTAVSQTPKYLVTQMGNDKSIKCEQNLGHDTMYWYKQDSKKFLKIMFSYNNKELIINETVPNRFSPKSPDKAHLNLHINSLELGDSAVYFCASSQGGAANQPQHFGDGTRLSIL.

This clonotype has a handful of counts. The CDR3 sequence is CSARPRRQVRQAEQYF. The CDR3 DNA sequence: TGCAGTGCCAGACCTCGTCGACAGGTCCGACAGGCGGAGCAGTACTTC. The genes are TRBV20-1 and TRBJ2-7; maybe TRBD1 (6 bases). V was shortened by 6 bases and J by 7 bases, with 28 bases between the two germline ends. The V gene's germline CDR1 is DFQATT and CDR2 SNEGSKA (reference sequence). The length of the CDR3 is 16 residues.

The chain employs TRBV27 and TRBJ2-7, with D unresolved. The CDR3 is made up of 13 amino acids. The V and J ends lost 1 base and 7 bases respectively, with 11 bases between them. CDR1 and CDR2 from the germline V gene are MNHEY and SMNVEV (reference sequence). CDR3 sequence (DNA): TGTGCCAGCAGTTTATATCCTTTTGCGGAGCAGTACTTC. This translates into CASSLYPFAEQYF.

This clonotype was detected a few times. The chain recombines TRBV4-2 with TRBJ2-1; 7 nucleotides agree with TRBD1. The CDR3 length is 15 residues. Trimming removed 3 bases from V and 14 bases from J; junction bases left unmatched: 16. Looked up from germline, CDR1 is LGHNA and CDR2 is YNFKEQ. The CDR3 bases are TGTGCCAGCAGCCATGCGTTAATTATGGACAGGAAGAAGTTCTTC. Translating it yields CASSHALIMDRKKFF.

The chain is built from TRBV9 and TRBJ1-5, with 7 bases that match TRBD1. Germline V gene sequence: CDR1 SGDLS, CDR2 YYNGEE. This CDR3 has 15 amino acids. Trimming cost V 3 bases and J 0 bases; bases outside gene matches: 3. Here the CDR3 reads CASSGGDSSNQPQHF. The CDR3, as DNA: TGTGCCAGCAGCGGAGGGGACAGTAGCAATCAGCCCCAGCATTTT.

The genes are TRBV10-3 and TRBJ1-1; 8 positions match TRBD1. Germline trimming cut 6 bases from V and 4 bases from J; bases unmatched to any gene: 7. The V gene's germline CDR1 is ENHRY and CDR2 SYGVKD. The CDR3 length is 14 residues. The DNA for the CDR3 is TGTGCCATCAGACCGGACAGGGCTGCCACTGAAGCTTTCTTT. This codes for CAIRPDRAATEAFF.

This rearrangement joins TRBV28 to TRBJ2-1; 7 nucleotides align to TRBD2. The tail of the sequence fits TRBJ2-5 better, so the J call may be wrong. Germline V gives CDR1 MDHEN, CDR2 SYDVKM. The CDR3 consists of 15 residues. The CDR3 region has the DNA TGTGCCAGCAGTACCCAGACTAGCCTGGGAGAGACCCAGTACTTC. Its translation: CASSTQTSLGETQYF.

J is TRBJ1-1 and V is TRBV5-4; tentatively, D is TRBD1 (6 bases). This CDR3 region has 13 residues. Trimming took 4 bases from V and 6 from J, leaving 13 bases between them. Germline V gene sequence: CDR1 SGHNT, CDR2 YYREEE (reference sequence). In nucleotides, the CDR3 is TGTGCCAGCAGCGGGTGGGGGGGCGCTGAAGCTTTCTTT. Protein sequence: CASSGWGGAEAFF.